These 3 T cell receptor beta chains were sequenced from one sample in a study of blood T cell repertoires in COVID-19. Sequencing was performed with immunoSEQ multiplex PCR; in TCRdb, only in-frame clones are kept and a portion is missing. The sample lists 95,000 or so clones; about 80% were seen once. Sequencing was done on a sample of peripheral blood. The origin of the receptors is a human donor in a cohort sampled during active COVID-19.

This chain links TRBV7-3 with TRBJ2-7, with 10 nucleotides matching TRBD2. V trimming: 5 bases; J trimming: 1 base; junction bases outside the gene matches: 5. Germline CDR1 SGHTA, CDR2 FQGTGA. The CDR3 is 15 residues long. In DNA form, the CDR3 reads TGTGCCAGCAGCCCGAGCGGGGGGGCATCCTACGAGCAGTACTTC. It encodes CASSPSGGASYEQYF.

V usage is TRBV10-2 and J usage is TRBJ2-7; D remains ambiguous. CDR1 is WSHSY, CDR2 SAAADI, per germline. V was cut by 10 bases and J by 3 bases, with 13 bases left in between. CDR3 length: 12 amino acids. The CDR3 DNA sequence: TGCGCCACCCGCGGTCTCGGCTACGAGCAGTACTTC. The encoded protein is CATRGLGYEQYF.

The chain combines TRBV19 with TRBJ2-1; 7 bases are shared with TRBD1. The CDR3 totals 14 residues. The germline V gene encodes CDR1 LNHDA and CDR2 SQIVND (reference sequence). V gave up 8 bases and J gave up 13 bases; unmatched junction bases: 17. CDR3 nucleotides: TGTGCCAGTCGGGAACGACGGGACAGAGCAGCCCAGTTCTTC. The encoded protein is CASRERRDRAAQFF. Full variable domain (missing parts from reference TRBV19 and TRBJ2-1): DGGITQSPKYLFRKEGQNVTLSCEQNLNHDAMYWYRQDPGQGLRLIYYSQIVNDFQKGDIAEGYSVSREKKESFPLTVTSAQKNPTAFYLCASRERRDRAAQFFGPGTRLTVL.